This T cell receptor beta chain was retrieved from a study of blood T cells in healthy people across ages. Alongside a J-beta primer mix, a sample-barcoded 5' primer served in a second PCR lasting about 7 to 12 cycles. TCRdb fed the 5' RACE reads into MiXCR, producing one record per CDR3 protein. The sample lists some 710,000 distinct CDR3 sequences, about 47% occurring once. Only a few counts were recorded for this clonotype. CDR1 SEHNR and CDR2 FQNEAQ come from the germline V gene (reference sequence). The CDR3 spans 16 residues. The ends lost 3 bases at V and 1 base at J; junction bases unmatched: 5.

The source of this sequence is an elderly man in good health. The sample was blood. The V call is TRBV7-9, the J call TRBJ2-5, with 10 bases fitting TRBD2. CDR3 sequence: CASSFGASGSQETQYF. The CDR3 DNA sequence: TGTGCCAGCAGCTTTGGGGCTAGCGGGAGCCAAGAGACCCAGTACTTC.